Listed below are T cell receptor beta chains from one sample, sequenced in a study of shared clonotypes between healthy human individuals. Profiling relied on immunoSEQ multiplex PCR, and the TCRdb table lists in-frame clones only, not all of them. The sample lists some 1,600,000 clones, approximately 98% seen once, with approximately 0.44% in the top ten. The sample taken for sequencing was naive CD4+ T cells sorted from blood. Receptors were obtained from a man between 25 and 39 years old in good health. CDR3s include the opening cysteine and the closing phenylalanine or tryptophan. The D gene is left open where the match is weak. Clone size is not always given. Where it is, it says once, few, many or a class for expanded clones.

clone size	J gene	V gene	D gene	CDR3 DNA	CDR3 protein
-	TRBJ2-1	TRBV10-3	TRBD1	TGTGCCATCAGTGGAGGTTCGGGACAGTACAATGAGCAGTTCTTC	CAISGGSGQYNEQFF
-	TRBJ1-2	TRBV11-2	-	TGTGCCAGCACCCCTGGACAGCCAACCTATGGCTACACCTTC	CASTPGQPTYGYTF
-	TRBJ2-7	TRBV18	-	TGTGCCAGCTCACCACTACCTGGGTTGTCCTCCTACGAGCAGTACTTC	CASSPLPGLSSYEQYF
-	TRBJ1-4	TRBV29-1	-	TGCGCGGGGAGGGGGAGTAATGAAAAACTGTTTTTT	CAGRGSNEKLFF
-	TRBJ1-1	TRBV7-3	-	TGTGCCAGCAGCTCCTCAGGGAGTACTGAAGCTTTCTTT	CASSSSGSTEAFF
-	TRBJ2-7	TRBV5-1	TRBD1	TGCGCCAGCAGCAATGGACAGGGGCAGCGGTACGAGCAGTACTTC	CASSNGQGQRYEQYF
-	TRBJ2-1	TRBV27	-	TGTGCCAGCAGTTCCCCCGCCGGGACCAGCAATGAGCAGTTCTTC	CASSSPAGTSNEQFF
-	TRBJ2-7	TRBV7-9	-	TGTGCCAGCAGCTTAGTCACGGGGTCCTACGAGCAGTACTTC	CASSLVTGSYEQYF
-	TRBJ1-4	TRBV29-1	TRBD1	TGCAGCGGCGAGATTCCGGGACAGGGGGAAGGAAAACTGTTTTTT	CSGEIPGQGEGKLFF
-	TRBJ2-7	TRBV18	TRBD2	TGTGCCAGCTCACCTGGACTAGCGGGAACCTACGAGCAGTACTTC	CASSPGLAGTYEQYF
once	TRBJ2-2	TRBV11-3	TRBD1	TGTGCCAGCAGCTCTTTTGGGACCGGGACAGGGAGCACCGGGGAGCTGTTTTTT	CASSSFGTGTGSTGELFF
-	TRBJ2-6	TRBV12-5	-	TGTGCTAGTGGTTTGGTACTTCAGGGACCAACCTCTGGGGCCAACGTCCTGACTTTC	CASGLVLQGPTSGANVLTF
-	TRBJ2-2	TRBV6-5	TRBD2	TGTGCCAGCAGACAACTAGCGGGAGGGCCCGGGGAGCTGTTTTTT	CASRQLAGGPGELFF
-	TRBJ1-1	TRBV18	-	TGTGCCAGCTCAAACGTTTCGGATTCTGAAGCTTTCTTT	CASSNVSDSEAFF
-	TRBJ2-5	TRBV5-1	-	TGCGCCAGCACCCCGGGGGAGGTCGAGACCCAGTACTTC	CASTPGEVETQYF
-	TRBJ2-1	TRBV27	-	TGTGCCAGCAGAAGCGACCGTTTCTACTACAATGAGCAGTTCTTC	CASRSDRFYYNEQFF
once	TRBJ2-7	TRBV7-6	-	TGTGCCAGCAGCTTATCCTCCAGCTACGAGCAGTACTTC	CASSLSSSYEQYF
-	TRBJ2-1	TRBV2	TRBD2	TGTGCCAGCATGTTAGCGGGAGTGTTTCAGGATGAGCAGTTCTTC	CASMLAGVFQDEQFF
-	TRBJ2-7	TRBV7-2	-	TGTGCCAGCAGCAGAGGACGGACGGCCTACGAGCAGTACTTC	CASSRGRTAYEQYF
-	TRBJ1-1	TRBV7-9	-	TGTGCCAGCAGCTTATCCGGGAGTCCTGAAGCTTTCTTT	CASSLSGSPEAFF
-	TRBJ2-7	TRBV9	-	TGTGCCAGCAGCCGAGGGACGGTGCCCTACGAGCAGTACTTC	CASSRGTVPYEQYF
-	TRBJ2-7	TRBV5-8	-	TGTGCCAGCAGCCCAGGGGGGGGGACAGGCCTCTACGAGCAGTACTTC	CASSPGGGTGLYEQYF
-	TRBJ1-2	TRBV25-1	TRBD1	TGTGCCAGCAGTTTGAATGTGGGACAGGGGAGCGGCTACACCTTC	CASSLNVGQGSGYTF
-	TRBJ2-2	TRBV10-3	-	TGTGCCATCAGTGACCTCGGTGGAGGGTTGAACACCGGGGAGCTGTTTTTT	CAISDLGGGLNTGELFF
-	TRBJ2-2	TRBV14	TRBD1	TGTGCCAGCAGCCATCGGACAGGGCAGGCCGGGGAGCTGTTTTTT	CASSHRTGQAGELFF
-	TRBJ2-7	TRBV7-8	-	TGTGCCAGCAGCTTAGTGGGGAGGTCCTACGAGCAGTACTTC	CASSLVGRSYEQYF
-	TRBJ1-1	TRBV10-1	TRBD1	TGCGCCAGCAGTGAGACAGGGGACAGAACAAAAGCTTTCTTT	CASSETGDRTKAFF
-	TRBJ1-5	TRBV19	-	TGTGCCAGTAGTATAGGGACTATGGGCAATCAGCCCCAGCATTTT	CASSIGTMGNQPQHF